Following are 7 T cell receptor beta chains from one sample sequenced in a study of radiotherapy plus CTLA-4 blockade in lung cancer. Here immunoSEQ multiplex PCR was the method, and the copy in TCRdb shows in-frame clones only, minus some. This table has about 43,000 clones, 55% to 80% appearing once. The specimen was peripheral blood, collected from a patient treated with radiotherapy plus ipilimumab. Receptor source: a human donor with non-small cell lung cancer who had a partial response to radiotherapy plus ipilimumab.

This clone was counted ten times or more. J is TRBJ1-2 and V is TRBV19, with a tentative D call TRBD1 (5 bases). The V gene's germline CDR1 is LNHDA and CDR2 SQIVND (reference sequence). This CDR3 has 16 residues. Trimming cost V 9 bases and J 4 bases, with 24 bases left between them. The CDR3 loop reads CASRQGASGVRYGYTF. As DNA, the CDR3 is TGTGCCAGCCGGCAAGGGGCCTCGGGAGTCCGCTATGGCTACACCTTC.

The genes are TRBV7-9 and TRBJ1-2, with TRBD1 matching 10 bases. Germline V gene sequence: CDR1 SEHNR, CDR2 FQNEAQ (reference sequence). The CDR3 extends over 15 amino acids. The V gene end was trimmed by 2 bases and the J gene end by 6 bases; junction bases not matched to a gene: 6. The CDR3 nucleotides read TGTGCCAGCAGCTTAACGGGGGACAGGGGAAATGGCTACACCTTC. As protein: CASSLTGDRGNGYTF.

The rearrangement joins TRBV5-1 to TRBJ2-1, with 8 bases that match TRBD2. Germline V gives CDR1 SGHRS, CDR2 YFSETQ. V trimming: 0 bases; J trimming: 1 base; junction bases outside the gene matches: 6. The CDR3 sequence is 17 residues long. CDR3 DNA: TGCGCCAGCAGCTTGGGGCCAAGCGGGAGTTCCTACAATGAGCAGTTCTTC. Protein product: CASSLGPSGSSYNEQFF.

The chain recombines TRBV18 with TRBJ1-1, with TRBD1 identical over 7 bases. The germline gives CDR1 KGHSH, CDR2 LQKENI. Germline trimming cut 6 bases from V and 3 bases from J; bases unmatched to any gene: 7. CDR3 length: 14 amino acids. In nucleotides, the CDR3 is TGTGCCAGCTCCAAACAGGGGCGGGACACTGAAGCTTTCTTT. Amino acids: CASSKQGRDTEAFF.

V is TRBV7-2 and J is TRBJ2-4; TRBD2 matches 7 bases. Germline V lookup: CDR1 SGHTA, CDR2 FQGNSA. J gave up 4 bases and V 1 base, and 4 bases lay outside the gene matches. The CDR3 totals 15 residues. The CDR3 region has the DNA TGTGCCAGCAGCTTAGGGGGGGGAGGGAAAAACATTCAGTACTTC. Translation: CASSLGGGGKNIQYF.

The chain employs TRBV5-6 and TRBJ2-3; the D gene is possibly TRBD1 (5 bases). The V end lost 0 bases, the J end lost 3 bases, and 5 bases lay between the germline ends. CDR1 is SGHDT, CDR2 YYEEEE, per germline. The CDR3 is made up of 13 amino acids. The CDR3 sequence: CASSLGQTDTQYF. The CDR3 bases are TGTGCCAGCAGCTTGGGACAGACAGATACGCAGTATTTT. Variable domain in full (rest from reference TRBV5-6 and TRBJ2-3): DAGVTQSPTHLIKTRGQQVTLRCSPKSGHDTVSWYQQALGQGPQFIFQYYEEEERQRGNFPDRFSGHQFPNYSSELNVNALLLGDSALYLCASSLGQTDTQYFGPGTRLTVL.

The chain has TRBV5-1 and TRBJ1-4; no definite D call. V shed 7 bases and J shed 5 bases, with 15 bases lying between them. Germline V CDR1 and CDR2: SGHRS, YFSETQ. The CDR3 contains 14 residues. CDR3: CASARGSQNEKLFF. CDR3 sequence (DNA): TGCGCCAGCGCCCGGGGAAGTCAGAATGAAAAACTGTTTTTT.